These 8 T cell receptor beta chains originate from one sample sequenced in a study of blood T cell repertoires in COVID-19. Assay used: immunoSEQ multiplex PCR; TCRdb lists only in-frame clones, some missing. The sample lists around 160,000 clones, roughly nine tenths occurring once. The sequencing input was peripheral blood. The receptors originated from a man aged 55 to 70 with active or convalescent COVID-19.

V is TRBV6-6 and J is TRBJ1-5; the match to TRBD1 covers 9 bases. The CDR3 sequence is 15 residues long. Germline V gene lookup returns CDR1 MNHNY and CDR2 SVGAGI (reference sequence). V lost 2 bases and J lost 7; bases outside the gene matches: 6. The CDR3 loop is CASSYPGQGGQPQHF. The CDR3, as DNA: TGTGCCAGCAGTTACCCGGGACAGGGAGGACAGCCCCAGCATTTT.

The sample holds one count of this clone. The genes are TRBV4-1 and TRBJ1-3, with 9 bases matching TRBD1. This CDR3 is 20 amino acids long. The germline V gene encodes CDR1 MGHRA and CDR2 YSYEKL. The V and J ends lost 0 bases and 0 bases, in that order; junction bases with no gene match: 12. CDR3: CASSQESQGAKEISGNTIYF. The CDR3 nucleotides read TGCGCCAGCAGCCAAGAGTCACAGGGGGCCAAGGAGATCTCTGGAAACACCATATATTTT.

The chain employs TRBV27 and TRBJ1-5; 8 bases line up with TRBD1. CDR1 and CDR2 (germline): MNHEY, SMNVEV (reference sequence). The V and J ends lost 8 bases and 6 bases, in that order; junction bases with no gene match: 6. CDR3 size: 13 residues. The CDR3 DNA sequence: TGTGCCAGCCTTACAGGGGGACGTCAGCCCCAGCATTTT. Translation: CASLTGGRQPQHF.

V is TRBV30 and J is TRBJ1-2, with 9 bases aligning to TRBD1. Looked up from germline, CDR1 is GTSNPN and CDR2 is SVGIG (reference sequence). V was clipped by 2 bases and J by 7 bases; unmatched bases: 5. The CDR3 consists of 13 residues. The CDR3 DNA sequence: TGTGCCTGGAGTCCACAGGGGGCCAGTGGCTACACCTTC. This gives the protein CAWSPQGASGYTF.

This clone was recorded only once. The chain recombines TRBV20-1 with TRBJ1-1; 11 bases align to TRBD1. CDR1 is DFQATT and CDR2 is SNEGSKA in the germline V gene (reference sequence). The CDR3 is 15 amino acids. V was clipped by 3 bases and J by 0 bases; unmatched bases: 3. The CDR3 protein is CSASGTGGVNTEAFF. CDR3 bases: TGCAGTGCTAGTGGGACAGGGGGGGTGAACACTGAAGCTTTCTTT.

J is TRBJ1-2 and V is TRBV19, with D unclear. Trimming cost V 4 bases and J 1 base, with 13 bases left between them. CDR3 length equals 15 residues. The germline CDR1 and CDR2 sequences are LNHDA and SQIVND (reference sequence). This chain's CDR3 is CASSTPGDGNYGYTF. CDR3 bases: TGTGCCAGTAGTACCCCCGGAGACGGTAACTATGGCTACACCTTC.

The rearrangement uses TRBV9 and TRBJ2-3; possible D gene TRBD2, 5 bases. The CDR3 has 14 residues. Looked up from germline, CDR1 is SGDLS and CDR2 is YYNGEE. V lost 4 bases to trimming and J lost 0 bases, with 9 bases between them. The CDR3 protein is CASSPRGSTDTQYF. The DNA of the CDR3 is TGTGCCAGCAGCCCCCGAGGGAGCACAGATACGCAGTATTTT.

CDR3 DNA: TGTGCCAGTAGTATGATCCAGGGGGCCACTGAAGCTTTCTTT. Translating gives CASSMIQGATEAFF. The V gene is TRBV19, the J gene TRBJ1-1, with 8 positions matching TRBD1. Trimming at V came to 3 bases and at J to 4 bases, leaving 4 bases not matched to a gene. The CDR3 is 14 residues long. Looked up from germline, CDR1 is LNHDA and CDR2 is SQIVND (reference sequence).